One sample yielded the 30 T cell receptor beta chains listed below, sequenced in a study of regulatory dendritic cells for organ transplantation. Sorted T cells were CFSE-labeled and cultured 4 to 5 days with allogeneic regulatory or mature dendritic cells at 1:10. This table comes from immunoSEQ multiplex PCR, and its TCRdb copy is limited to in-frame clones, with some not included. Of some 11,000 clones in the sample, 75% to 85% were seen once. These receptors have no known antigen. The specimen was naive CD8+ T cells from blood cultured with regulatory dendritic cells. As to subset: CD45RA+ naive T cells. The receptor set was obtained from a human donor in good health.

This chain joins TRBV10-3 and TRBJ2-7; D is undetermined. Germline loops: CDR1 ENHRY, CDR2 SYGVKD. The CDR3 is 14 residues long. V was pared by 0 bases and J by 2 bases, with 8 bases between. The CDR3 here is CAISESVGPYEQYF. The CDR3 nucleotides are TGTGCCATCAGTGAGTCGGTGGGCCCCTACGAGCAGTACTTC.

The chain links TRBV19 to TRBJ2-2; TRBD2 matches 11 bases. Germline CDR1 is LNHDA and CDR2 is SQIVND (reference sequence). The length of the CDR3 is 19 residues. The V gene end was trimmed by 0 bases and the J gene end by 1 base; junction bases not matched to a gene: 7. The CDR3 region has the DNA TGTGCCAGTAGTATAGACGGGACTAGCGGTACCTGGAACACCGGGGAGCTGTTTTTT. This translates into CASSIDGTSGTWNTGELFF.

The genes are TRBV19 and TRBJ1-5; TRBD1 matches at 7 bases. Germline V gene lookup returns CDR1 LNHDA and CDR2 SQIVND (reference sequence). The CDR3 contains 17 residues. The J segment lost 4 bases and the V segment lost 8 bases, leaving 17 bases of the junction unmatched. CDR3 region: CASGPRQGGYRNQPQHF. In DNA, the CDR3 is TGTGCCAGTGGTCCTCGACAGGGAGGTTACCGGAATCAGCCCCAGCATTTT.

The CDR3 region has the DNA TGTGCCAGTAGTATTAGGCGGGTCTCCTACAATGAGCAGTTCTTC. Translated, it gives CASSIRRVSYNEQFF. This chain joins TRBV19 and TRBJ2-1, with D maybe TRBD2 (5 bases). The germline V gene has CDR1 LNHDA and CDR2 SQIVND (reference sequence). V lost 3 bases, J lost 0 bases, and 9 bases lay in between. This CDR3 region has 15 residues.

The rearrangement links TRBV27 to TRBJ2-2; 9 bases align to TRBD2. Trimming took 0 bases from V and 3 from J; bases not matched to a gene: 5. The CDR3 runs to 17 residues. Germline V CDR1 and CDR2: MNHEY, SMNVEV (reference sequence). The CDR3 DNA reads as TGTGCCAGCAGTTTATCAGCGGGGGGCGGCTACACCGGGGAGCTGTTTTTT. Translation gives CASSLSAGGGYTGELFF.

The rearrangement joins TRBV5-1 to TRBJ2-2, with TRBD1 identical over 7 bases. CDR3 length: 16 amino acids. CDR1 is SGHRS, CDR2 YFSETQ, per germline. The V segment lost 0 bases and the J segment 5 bases; nucleotides outside the gene matches: 7. CDR3 nucleotide sequence: TGCGCCAGCAGCTTGGTGAGACAGGGAAATACCGGGGAGCTGTTTTTT. This sequence encodes CASSLVRQGNTGELFF. The full variable domain, with the rest looked up from reference TRBV5-1 and TRBJ2-2, is KAGVTQTPRYLIKTRGQQVTLSCSPISGHRSVSWYQQTPGQGLQFLFEYFSETQRNKGNFPGRFSGRQFSNSRSEMNVSTLELGDSALYLCASSLVRQGNTGELFFGEGSRLTVL.

The V call is TRBV13, the J call TRBJ2-5, with 9 bases identical to TRBD1. From germline, CDR1 is PRHDT and CDR2 FYEKMQ (reference sequence). This CDR3 is built from 17 residues. The trim removed 6 bases at V and 1 base at J, leaving 12 bases unmatched. CDR3 bases: TGTGCCAGCAGTTTCCGGGACAGGGATGGGGCCCAAGAGACCCAGTACTTC. It codes for CASSFRDRDGAQETQYF.

J is TRBJ1-2 and V is TRBV7-3, with 9 positions matching TRBD1. J gave up 4 bases and V 4 bases, and 4 bases lay outside the gene matches. The CDR3 length is 14 residues. CDR1 is SGHTA and CDR2 is FQGTGA in the germline V gene. CDR3 bases: TGTGCCAGCAGCTCAGGACAGGGGTCCTATGGCTACACCTTC. Translation gives CASSSGQGSYGYTF. The full variable domain, in which reference TRBV7-3 and TRBJ1-2 provide the parts outside the CDR3, is GAGVSQTPSNKVTEKGKYVELRCDPISGHTALYWYRQSLGQGPEFLIYFQGTGAADDSGLPNDRFFAVRPEGSVSTLKIQRTERGDSAVYLCASSSGQGSYGYTFGSGTRLTVV.

This rearrangement joins TRBV5-8 to TRBJ1-2, with D possibly matching TRBD1 (5 bases). Germline CDR1 is SGHTS and CDR2 is YDEGEE. The CDR3 extends over 15 amino acids. The V and J ends lost 7 bases and 4 bases respectively, with 20 bases between them. CDR3 coding DNA: TGTGCCAGCCAGGAACGGGGGGATTTGGGCTATGGCTACACCTTC. Translating gives CASQERGDLGYGYTF.

The chain is built from TRBV9 and TRBJ2-2; TRBD2 aligns across 7 bases. Germline lookup yields CDR1 SGDLS and CDR2 YYNGEE. This CDR3 is built from 18 residues. Germline trimming cut 0 bases from V and 3 bases from J; bases unmatched to any gene: 11. CDR3 region: CASSVGGRGGVYTGELFF. Written as DNA, the CDR3 is TGTGCCAGCAGCGTAGGGGGTAGGGGAGGGGTCTACACCGGGGAGCTGTTTTTT.

V and J are TRBV7-6 and TRBJ1-1; tentative D call: TRBD1 (5 bases). V lost 0 bases and J 6 bases, leaving 11 bases between the germline ends. The CDR3 sequence is 14 residues long. CDR1 is SGHVS and CDR2 is FNYEAQ in the germline V gene. CDR3 sequence: CASSLAPWGAEAFF. DNA for the CDR3: TGTGCCAGCAGCTTAGCGCCGTGGGGCGCTGAAGCTTTCTTT.

The rearrangement uses TRBV7-8 and TRBJ2-7; the D is unclear. Looked up from germline, CDR1 is SGHVS and CDR2 is FQNEAQ. The CDR3 is 13 residues long. V lost 1 base to trimming and J lost 2 bases, with 6 bases between them. The CDR3 is CASSLVTTYEQYF. In nucleotides, the CDR3 is TGTGCCAGCAGCTTAGTGACAACCTACGAGCAGTACTTC.

The chain employs TRBV27 and TRBJ2-1; D is undetermined. Germline CDR1 and CDR2: MNHEY and SMNVEV (reference sequence). The V and J ends lost 6 bases and 0 bases respectively, with 9 bases between them. The CDR3 runs to 14 residues. The CDR3 reads CASRSGSSYNEQFF. The CDR3 DNA reads as TGTGCCAGCAGATCAGGTTCCTCCTACAATGAGCAGTTCTTC.

J is TRBJ2-7 and V is TRBV4-1; tentatively, D is TRBD2 (7 bases). The germline CDR1 and CDR2 sequences are MGHRA and YSYEKL. Trimming took 3 bases from V and 4 from J, leaving 10 bases between them. This CDR3 is built from 13 residues. The DNA of the CDR3 is TGCGCCAGCAGCCAGGGGGGGGCTTACGAGCAGTACTTC. Translated: CASSQGGAYEQYF.

V gene TRBV13 combines with J gene TRBJ1-2; 8 nucleotides line up with TRBD1. The V gene's germline CDR1 is PRHDT and CDR2 FYEKMQ (reference sequence). J lost 5 bases, V lost 1 base, and 6 bases had no gene match. The CDR3 contains 15 residues. CDR3 loop: CASSLASDRAYGYTF. In DNA form, the CDR3 reads TGTGCCAGCAGCTTAGCCTCGGACAGGGCGTATGGCTACACCTTC.

The rearrangement uses TRBV6-6 and TRBJ2-1; D is unresolved. V lost 4 bases to trimming and J lost 8 bases, with 12 bases between them. This CDR3 contains 13 residues. Looked up from germline, CDR1 is MNHNY and CDR2 is SVGAGI (reference sequence). This CDR3 reads CASSSTGYHEQFF. In DNA form, the CDR3 reads TGTGCCAGCAGTTCCACCGGGTATCATGAGCAGTTCTTC.

The genes are TRBV9 and TRBJ1-5; perhaps TRBD1 as D (5 bases). The V end was cut by 8 bases, the J end by 0 bases, with 9 bases between. The CDR3 loop spans 13 amino acids. CDR1 and CDR2 (germline): SGDLS, YYNGEE. This CDR3 reads CAREDNSNQPQHF. For the CDR3, the DNA is TGTGCCAGAGAGGACAATAGCAATCAGCCCCAGCATTTT.

The V and J genes are TRBV18 and TRBJ2-7, with TRBD1 matching 9 bases. Germline V gives CDR1 KGHSH, CDR2 LQKENI. V was clipped by 2 bases and J by 5 bases; unmatched bases: 4. The CDR3 totals 14 residues. This CDR3 reads CASSPFRDRDEQYF. The DNA of the CDR3 is TGTGCCAGCTCACCATTCCGGGACAGGGACGAGCAGTACTTC.

CDR3 sequence (DNA): TGTGCCAGCAGTACCCGGACTGATTACGAGCAGTACTTC. Translating it yields CASSTRTDYEQYF. The V call is TRBV27, the J call TRBJ2-7, with D possibly matching TRBD2 (5 bases). CDR1 is MNHEY, CDR2 SMNVEV, per germline (reference sequence). Between the trimmed V and J ends, which lost 5 bases and 4 bases, there was a span of 12 bases. CDR3 length: 13 amino acids.

This chain joins TRBV4-1 and TRBJ2-1; TRBD2 might be the D (7 bases). The germline V and J ends were trimmed by 1 base and 0 bases, with 19 bases remaining between them. The germline gives CDR1 MGHRA, CDR2 YSYEKL. The CDR3 extends over 19 amino acids. The CDR3 DNA is TGCGCCAGCAGCCAAGCGGGCGGGGGCTTACTGAGCTCCTACAATGAGCAGTTCTTC. Translation: CASSQAGGGLLSSYNEQFF.

J is TRBJ2-4 and V is TRBV5-1; D is perhaps TRBD1 (5 bases). Germline V lookup: CDR1 SGHRS, CDR2 YFSETQ. CDR3 size: 14 residues. V was shortened by 4 bases and J by 5 bases, with 13 bases between the two germline ends. The chain's CDR3 is CASSRYGQENIQYF. CDR3 in DNA: TGCGCCAGCAGCCGTTACGGACAAGAAAACATTCAGTACTTC. Full variable domain (missing parts from reference TRBV5-1 and TRBJ2-4): KAGVTQTPRYLIKTRGQQVTLSCSPISGHRSVSWYQQTPGQGLQFLFEYFSETQRNKGNFPGRFSGRQFSNSRSEMNVSTLELGDSALYLCASSRYGQENIQYFGAGTRLSVL.

In this sample, this clone is medium-sized. As DNA, the CDR3 is TGTGCCAGCAGCCCCAGCGGGGGTCGGAACGATGAGCAGTTCTTC. Its protein is CASSPSGGRNDEQFF. The chain combines TRBV7-3 with TRBJ2-1; 8 positions agree with TRBD2. Trimming took 5 bases from V and 8 from J; bases not matched to a gene: 11. Germline CDR1 reads SGHTA; CDR2 reads FQGTGA. This CDR3 spans 15 amino acids. Together with reference TRBV7-3 and TRBJ2-1, the CDR3 gives the full variable domain: GAGVSQTPSNKVTEKGKYVELRCDPISGHTALYWYRQSLGQGPEFLIYFQGTGAADDSGLPNDRFFAVRPEGSVSTLKIQRTERGDSAVYLCASSPSGGRNDEQFFGPGTRLTVL.

This clone was seen just once. The gene calls are TRBV6-5 and TRBJ1-2; TRBD1 is a possible D gene (6 bases). The germline CDR1 and CDR2 sequences are MNHEY and SVGAGI. The CDR3 has 16 amino acids. Deletions cut 0 bases from V and 4 bases from J, with 15 bases between. CDR3 loop: CASSYSPQGGSYGYTF. Here the CDR3 DNA reads TGTGCCAGCAGTTACTCGCCACAGGGCGGCTCCTATGGCTACACCTTC.

This clone was seen just once. The chain is built from TRBV29-1 and TRBJ1-1; 10 bases align to TRBD1. After removal of 7 bases from V and 5 bases from J, the junction contained 7 bases not matched to a gene. Germline V gene data show CDR1 as SQVTM and CDR2 as ANQGSEA. The CDR3 loop spans 13 amino acids. CDR3 loop: CSGRDRGKTEAFF. The DNA for the CDR3 is TGCAGCGGCCGGGACAGGGGAAAAACTGAAGCTTTCTTT.

This sequence joins TRBV5-6 and TRBJ1-2, with 8 positions matching TRBD1. The J segment lost 10 bases and the V segment lost 4 bases, leaving 6 bases of the junction unmatched. The V gene's germline CDR1 is SGHDT and CDR2 YYEEEE. This CDR3 has 12 residues. The CDR3 protein is CASSVGTGDYTF. The DNA for the CDR3 is TGTGCCAGCAGCGTCGGGACAGGAGACTACACCTTC.

This chain joins TRBV9 and TRBJ1-6; possible D gene TRBD1, 5 bases. The V end lost 10 bases, the J end lost 5 bases, and 10 bases lay between the germline ends. The CDR3 extends over 12 amino acids. Germline V gene lookup returns CDR1 SGDLS and CDR2 YYNGEE. CDR3 bases: TGTGCCTCTCGGGGGGATAATTCACCCCTCCACTTT. This gives the protein CASRGDNSPLHF.

V is TRBV5-8 and J is TRBJ2-3, with 7 bases fitting TRBD1. Germline CDR1 reads SGHTS; CDR2 reads YDEGEE. The CDR3 has 15 residues. V lost 4 bases, J lost 1 base, and 6 bases stayed unmatched. The DNA for the CDR3 is TGTGCCAGCAGCCATACCGGGACAGGCACAGATACGCAGTATTTT. The encoded protein is CASSHTGTGTDTQYF.

This chain uses TRBV7-2 with TRBJ2-3; 9 nucleotides align to TRBD2. The germline CDR1 and CDR2 sequences are SGHTA and FQGNSA. The length of the CDR3 is 16 residues. Trimming removed 5 bases from V and 2 bases from J; junction bases left unmatched: 8. CDR3 amino acids: CASSKGTSPPTDTQYF. The CDR3 DNA follows: TGTGCCAGCAGCAAGGGGACTAGCCCCCCCACAGATACGCAGTATTTT. Based on the CDR3 plus reference TRBV7-2 and TRBJ2-3, the full variable domain is GAGVSQSPSNKVTEKGKDVELRCDPISGHTALYWYRQSLGQGLEFLIYFQGNSAPDKSGLPSDRFSAERTGGSVSTLTIQRTQQEDSAVYLCASSKGTSPPTDTQYFGPGTRLTVL.

V is TRBV19 and J is TRBJ1-1; D is uncertain. The germline V and J ends were trimmed by 5 bases and 5 bases, with 9 bases remaining between them. There are 12 residues in the CDR3. CDR1 LNHDA and CDR2 SQIVND come from the germline V gene (reference sequence). CDR3 nucleotide sequence: TGTGCCAGTAGTTACAGAAATACTGAAGCTTTCTTT. Translated: CASSYRNTEAFF.

This chain joins TRBV7-9 and TRBJ1-1; 7 bases agree with TRBD1. CDR1 and CDR2 from the germline V gene are SEHNR and FQNEAQ (reference sequence). Trimming cost V 3 bases and J 3 bases; bases outside gene matches: 7. The CDR3 sequence is 15 residues long. The CDR3 DNA sequence: TGTGCCAGCAGCTTCGACAGACAGGGTTACACTGAAGCTTTCTTT. Translating it yields CASSFDRQGYTEAFF. Variable domain in full (rest from reference TRBV7-9 and TRBJ1-1): DTGVSQNPRHKITKRGQNVTFRCDPISEHNRLYWYRQTLGQGPEFLTYFQNEAQLEKSRLLSDRFSAERPKGSFSTLEIQRTEQGDSAMYLCASSFDRQGYTEAFFGQGTRLTVV.